The T cell receptor (beta chain) under discussion was sequenced for a study of shared clonotypes between healthy human individuals. Study in general: The composition of the donors was a couple of women and a few men aged 18 to 49. Study results and caveats: Larger richness was generally estimated for naive than memory subsets. The low donor count limited represented genetic and exposure-history diversity.

Profiled with immunoSEQ multiplex PCR; TCRdb holds only in-frame clones, not every one. The sample shows under 750,000 clones, 72% of them seen only once. This clone turned up a few times. Its antigen remains unidentified. The CDR3 length is 15 residues. Germline loops: CDR1 KGHSH, CDR2 LQKENI. V was pared by 2 bases and J by 0 bases, with 11 bases between. This chain connects TRBV18 to TRBJ2-7; D remains unclear. This TCR came from a woman younger than 45 in good health. The sequenced material came from memory CD4+ T cells sorted from blood. Subset described: CD45RA-negative fraction. CDR3: CASSPTVISSYEQYF. The CDR3 nucleotides read TGTGCCAGCTCACCAACAGTGATTAGCTCCTACGAGCAGTACTTC.